This T cell receptor beta chain was identified in a study of blood T cell repertoires in COVID-19. V was trimmed by 6 bases and J by 3 bases, leaving 10 bases between them. The V gene's germline CDR1 is SGHNT and CDR2 YYREEE (reference sequence). The CDR3 extends over 13 amino acids. Produced via immunoSEQ multiplex PCR; TCRdb's table is partial and in-frame only. Of fewer than 200,000 clones listed, more than 70% are singletons. V is TRBV5-4 and J is TRBJ1-3, with D unclear. The clonotype was recovered from a woman aged 70-85 years who had recovered from COVID-19. The sample taken for sequencing was peripheral blood. The CDR3 here is CASTPAGGNTIYF. The CDR3 DNA follows: TGTGCCAGCACCCCGGCGGGTGGAAACACCATATATTTT.